Listed below are T cell receptor beta chains from one sample, sequenced in a study of shared clonotypes between healthy human individuals. The data were produced by immunoSEQ multiplex PCR, yet TCRdb's version contains in-frame clones alone and is incomplete. In the table there are some 2.4 million clones, 80% to 95% of which are singletons. The specimen was naive CD4+ T cells from PBMCs. These TCRs come from a man aged 18 to 35 in good health. Some clones in this sample may be carry-over from other donors' samples. The CDR3 runs from the conserved cysteine through the conserved F or W. The D gene is left open where the match is weak.

>TRBD2|TRBV19
CASSSKLAVAGELFF
>.|TRBV19
CASSSRSMGEQYF
>.|TRBV28
CASRDPPAGANVLTF
>.|TRBV7-2
CASSYSITTEAFF
>.|TRBV7-8
CASSLVVGQGNQIPQAFF
>.|TRBV19
CASSIGRRAGGTEAFF
>TRBD2|TRBV7-3
CASSSGLAGYNEQFF
>.|TRBV7-8
CASSLTLYGYTF
>TRBD2|TRBV19
CASKVAGGPETQYF
>.|TRBV15
CATSRDPGHHTYEQYF
>TRBD2|TRBV4-1
CASSQVAGGELFF
>TRBD2|TRBV30
CAWDFLAGGSGEQFF
>.|TRBV11-2
CASRKPGTKDYEQYF
>.|TRBV5-1
CASSLEGGSTDTQYF
>TRBD1|TRBV6-1
CASGALTGGSYNEQFF
>.|TRBV28
CASSLAVGVQETQYF
>TRBD1|TRBV9
CASSANTGGGTEAFF
>TRBD2|TRBV28
CASSFLQVGRAYNEQFF
>.|TRBV5-4
CASSLGPAGANTGELFF
>TRBD2|TRBV7-7
CASSLEASGRHEQYF
>.|TRBV6-5
CASSSRVYFSNQPQHF
>.|TRBV5-1
CASSSADSSGANVLTF
>.|TRBV25-1
CASSASGSQYF
>.|TRBV7-3
CASSLGTPAADTQYF
>TRBD2|TRBV7-9
CASSLGTSGRAGNEQFF
>TRBD2|TRBV25-1
CASSVRAGGHNEQFF
>.|TRBV4-1
CASSQDLLASNEQFF
>.|TRBV29-1
CSVGRGAGTDTQYF
>.|TRBV27
CASSLSWQGNYGYTF
>.|TRBV7-2
CASSLTLGGDTQYF
>.|TRBV7-2
CASSLSVNEKLFF
>.|TRBV18
CASSPPRQGTTLYEQYF
>.|TRBV2
CASASVGNTGELFF
>TRBD2|TRBV6-5
CASSASGSAYTQYF
>TRBD1|TRBV5-1
CASKGTGGTDTQYF